The subject of this entry is one T cell receptor (beta chain). Per germline, CDR1 ENHRY and CDR2 SYGVKD. This CDR3 is 11 amino acids long. Trimming took 10 bases from V and 1 from J, leaving 7 bases between them. Repertoires were generated with immunoSEQ multiplex PCR, while TCRdb's copy carries only in-frame clones and drops some. This table holds roughly 100,000 clones, roughly four fifths found once. This sample stems from a study of blood T cell repertoires in COVID-19. The chain couples TRBV10-3 to TRBJ1-1, with D unclear. This clonotype originated in a man aged 35 to 55 with active or convalescent COVID-19. The sequenced sample was peripheral blood. CDR3 loop: CATQSNTEAFF. In DNA form, the CDR3 reads TGTGCCACCCAGTCGAACACTGAAGCTTTCTTT.